This T cell receptor (beta chain) was recovered during a study of cytomegalovirus exposure and HLA in healthy donors. For the study at large: The approximately 120 validation repertoires were reported in a later analysis to have been generated on the same platform as the 666 first-cohort repertoires.

Study outcomes and limitations: Reports credit the classifier with highly specific, highly sensitive diagnosis of cytomegalovirus status. There were a few CMV-associated chains whose specificity for CMV antigens was confirmed in vitro. The study labeled 150 or so TCR beta chains cytomegalovirus-associated.

After removal of 3 bases from V and 0 bases from J, the junction contained 13 bases not matched to a gene. This CDR3 region has 19 residues. Looked up from germline, CDR1 is MNHEY and CDR2 is SMNVEV (reference sequence). Regarding this clone: Its antigen is currently unknown.

Assay: immunoSEQ multiplex PCR; the TCRdb copy retains only in-frame clones and omits some. The repertoire holds approximately 160,000 clones, with about 90% as singletons. The sequence was obtained from a young woman in good health and CMV-seropositive. This chain connects TRBV27 to TRBJ2-3; the match to TRBD2 covers 9 bases. Material for sequencing was PBMCs. CDR3 sequence (DNA): TGTGCCAGCAGTTTTCAGTGGGGATCTAGCGGGGCTAGCACAGATACGCAGTATTTT. It is translated as CASSFQWGSSGASTDTQYF.